This T cell receptor beta chain comes out of a study of T cells in localized non-small cell lung cancer. This clone came up once. Its antigen is unidentified. The germline gives CDR1 MNHEY, CDR2 SMNVEV (reference sequence). V lost 8 bases to trimming and J lost 2 bases, with 19 bases between them. The CDR3 sequence is 16 residues long. TCRdb's copy holds only in-frame clones and misses some; the assay was immunoSEQ multiplex PCR. Seen here are 45,000 to 55,000 clones, approximately 80% observed once, and the top ten hold roughly 17%. Overall study findings and caveats: One tumor region alone was sequenced, and heterogeneity therefore remains possible. Uninvolved adjacent lung showed peak T cell clonality, exceeding tumor.

Sequenced material: peripheral blood, taken before any cancer treatment. The clonotype was recovered from a man aged 40 to 70 with stage I squamous cell lung carcinoma. J is TRBJ1-5 and V is TRBV27, with a tentative D call TRBD1 (5 bases). The CDR3: CASRVFYRGGNQPQHF. The CDR3 DNA is TGTGCCAGCCGCGTGTTCTATCGGGGGGGCAATCAGCCCCAGCATTTT.